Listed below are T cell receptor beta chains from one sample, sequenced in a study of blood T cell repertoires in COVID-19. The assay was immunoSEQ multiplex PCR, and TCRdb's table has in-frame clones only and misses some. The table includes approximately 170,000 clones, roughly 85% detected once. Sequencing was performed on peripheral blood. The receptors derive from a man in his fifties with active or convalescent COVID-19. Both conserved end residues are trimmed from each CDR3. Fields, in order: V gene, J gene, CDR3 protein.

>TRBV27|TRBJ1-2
ASSSAGEGYT
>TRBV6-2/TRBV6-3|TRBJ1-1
ASSSVFEMNTEAF
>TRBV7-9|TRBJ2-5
ASTNFRSGGAEETQY
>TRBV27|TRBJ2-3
ASSLGAGAVDTQY
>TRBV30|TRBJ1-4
AWRWGTVAEKLF
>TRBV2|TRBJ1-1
ASSEPNEAF
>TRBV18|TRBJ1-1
ASSRGSQDRGTEAF
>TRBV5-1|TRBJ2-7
ASSRTSGSYEQY
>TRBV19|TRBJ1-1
ASSITSKTEAF
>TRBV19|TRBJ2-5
ASNDRAETQY
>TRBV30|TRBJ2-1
AWSAKVGAGGANEQF
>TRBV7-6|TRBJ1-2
ASSLTRGSSYGYT
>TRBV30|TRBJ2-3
AFSTGTSLITDTQY
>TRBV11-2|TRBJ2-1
ASGTGTSGMALLNEQF
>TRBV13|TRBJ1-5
ASRSRIRGNQPQH
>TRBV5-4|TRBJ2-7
ASSPTSGGAYEQY
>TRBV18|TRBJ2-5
ASSPPVAGPQETQY
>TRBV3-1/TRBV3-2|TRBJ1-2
ASSLLQGSGYT
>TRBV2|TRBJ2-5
ASKRLAGEETQY
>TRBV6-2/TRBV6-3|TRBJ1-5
ASSLSGLALAQH
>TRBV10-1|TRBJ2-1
ASMNSGSGEQF
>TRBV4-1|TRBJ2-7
ASLPPRDRDVYEQY